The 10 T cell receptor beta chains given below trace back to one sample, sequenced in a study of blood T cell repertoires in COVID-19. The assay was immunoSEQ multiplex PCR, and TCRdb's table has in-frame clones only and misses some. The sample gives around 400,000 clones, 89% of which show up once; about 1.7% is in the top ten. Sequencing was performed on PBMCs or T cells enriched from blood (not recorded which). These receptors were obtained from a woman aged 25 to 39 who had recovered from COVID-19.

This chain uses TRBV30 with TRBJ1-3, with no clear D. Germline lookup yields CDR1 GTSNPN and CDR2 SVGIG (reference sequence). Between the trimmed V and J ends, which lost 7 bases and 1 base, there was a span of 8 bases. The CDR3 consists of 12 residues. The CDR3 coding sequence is TGTGCCTATGACAAGTCTGGAAACACCATATATTTT. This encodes CAYDKSGNTIYF.

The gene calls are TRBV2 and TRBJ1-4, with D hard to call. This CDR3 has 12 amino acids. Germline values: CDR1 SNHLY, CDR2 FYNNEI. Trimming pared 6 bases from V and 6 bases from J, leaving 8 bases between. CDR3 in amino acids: CASRGEDEKLFF. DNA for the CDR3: TGTGCCAGCAGGGGAGAGGATGAAAAACTGTTTTTT.

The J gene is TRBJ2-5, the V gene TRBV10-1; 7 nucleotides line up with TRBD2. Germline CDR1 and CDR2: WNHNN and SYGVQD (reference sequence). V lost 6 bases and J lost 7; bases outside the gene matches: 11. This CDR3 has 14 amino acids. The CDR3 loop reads CASSPGPREGTQYF. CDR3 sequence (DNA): TGCGCCAGCAGCCCGGGGCCTAGGGAGGGGACCCAGTACTTC.

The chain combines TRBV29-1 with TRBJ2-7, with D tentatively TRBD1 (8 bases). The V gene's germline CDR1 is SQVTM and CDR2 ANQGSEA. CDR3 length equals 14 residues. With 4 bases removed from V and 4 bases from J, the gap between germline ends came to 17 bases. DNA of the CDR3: TGCAGCGTTGTAGTTCAACAGGGGGGGTACGAGCAGTACTTC. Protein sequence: CSVVVQQGGYEQYF.

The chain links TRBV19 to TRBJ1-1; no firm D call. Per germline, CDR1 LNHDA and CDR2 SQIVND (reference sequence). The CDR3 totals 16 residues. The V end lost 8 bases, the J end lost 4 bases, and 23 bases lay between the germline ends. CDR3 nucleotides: TGTGCCAGTCTCGACCGGGCGGGTTCTCGGAGCACTGAAGCTTTCTTT. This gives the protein CASLDRAGSRSTEAFF.

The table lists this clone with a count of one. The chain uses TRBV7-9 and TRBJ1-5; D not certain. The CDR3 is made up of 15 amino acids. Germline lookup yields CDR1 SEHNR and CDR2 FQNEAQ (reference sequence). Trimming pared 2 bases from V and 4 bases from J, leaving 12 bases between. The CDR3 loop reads CASSLNAGKNQPQHF. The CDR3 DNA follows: TGTGCCAGCAGCTTAAACGCGGGAAAAAATCAGCCCCAGCATTTT. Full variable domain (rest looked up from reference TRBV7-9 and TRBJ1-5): DTGVSQNPRHKITKRGQNVTFRCDPISEHNRLYWYRQTLGQGPEFLTYFQNEAQLEKSRLLSDRFSAERPKGSFSTLEIQRTEQGDSAMYLCASSLNAGKNQPQHFGDGTRLSIL.

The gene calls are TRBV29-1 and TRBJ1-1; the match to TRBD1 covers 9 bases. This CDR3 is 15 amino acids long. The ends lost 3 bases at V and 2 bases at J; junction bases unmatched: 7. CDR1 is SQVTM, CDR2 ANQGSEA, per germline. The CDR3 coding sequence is TGCAGCGTTGACTCCGGGACAGGGAAAAACACTGAAGCTTTCTTT. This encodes CSVDSGTGKNTEAFF. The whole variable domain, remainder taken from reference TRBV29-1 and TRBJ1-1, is SAVISQKPSRDICQRGTSLTIQCQVDSQVTMMFWYRQQPGQSLTLIATANQGSEATYESGFVIDKFPISRPNLTFSTLTVSNMSPEDSSIYLCSVDSGTGKNTEAFFGQGTRLTVV.

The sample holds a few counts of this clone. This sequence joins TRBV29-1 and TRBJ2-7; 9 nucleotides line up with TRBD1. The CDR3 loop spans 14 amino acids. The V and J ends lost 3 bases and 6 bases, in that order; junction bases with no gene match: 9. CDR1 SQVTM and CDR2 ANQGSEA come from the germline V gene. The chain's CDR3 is CSVEDTGGQREQYF. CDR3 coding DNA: TGCAGCGTTGAGGATACAGGGGGCCAGCGCGAGCAGTACTTC.

CDR3 nucleotides: TGTGCCAGCAGCTCACTTAATTCACCCCTCCACTTT. This sequence encodes CASSSLNSPLHF. The V call is TRBV4-2, the J call TRBJ1-6, with D hard to call. There are 12 residues in the CDR3. Per the germline V gene, CDR1 is LGHNA and CDR2 is YNFKEQ. Trimming shortened V by 5 bases and J by 6 bases, and 5 bases separated the two germline ends.

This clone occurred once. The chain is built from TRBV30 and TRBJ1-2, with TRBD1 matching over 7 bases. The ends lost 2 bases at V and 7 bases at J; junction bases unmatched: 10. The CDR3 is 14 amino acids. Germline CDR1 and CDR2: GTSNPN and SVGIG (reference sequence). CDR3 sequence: CAWSTKGGAGGYTF. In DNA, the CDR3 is TGTGCCTGGAGTACCAAAGGGGGCGCGGGTGGCTACACCTTC.